This passage covers 16 T cell receptor beta chains from one sample sequenced in a study of blood T cell repertoires in COVID-19. Profiling relied on immunoSEQ multiplex PCR, and the TCRdb table lists in-frame clones only, not all of them. The sample has some 390,000 clones, around 89% seen once. Source material: PBMCs or T cells enriched from blood (not recorded which). Receptor source: a man aged 30-40 years who had recovered from COVID-19.

The chain joins TRBV28 to TRBJ2-1; 7 positions agree with TRBD2. The CDR3 loop spans 15 amino acids. Per germline, CDR1 MDHEN and CDR2 SYDVKM. J lost 0 bases, V lost 7 bases, and 6 bases had no gene match. CDR3 loop: CASNMGGSSYNEQFF. Written as DNA, the CDR3 is TGTGCCAGCAATATGGGAGGGAGCTCCTACAATGAGCAGTTCTTC.

This sequence joins TRBV5-1 and TRBJ2-7; 9 bases fit TRBD2. The trim removed 4 bases at V and 3 bases at J, leaving 8 bases unmatched. CDR1 and CDR2 (germline): SGHRS, YFSETQ. This CDR3 contains 15 residues. CDR3: CASSLDGTSFYEQYF. CDR3 in DNA: TGCGCCAGCAGCCTTGACGGGACTAGCTTCTACGAGCAGTACTTC.

This clone was detected once. This sequence joins TRBV10-3 and TRBJ1-1; D is unclear. The CDR3 is 12 amino acids. Per the germline V gene, CDR1 is ENHRY and CDR2 is SYGVKD. V lost 7 bases, J lost 5 bases, and 11 bases lay in between. CDR3 sequence: CAINSEGTEAFF. CDR3 DNA: TGTGCCATCAATTCGGAGGGTACTGAAGCTTTCTTT.

The chain links TRBV4-1 to TRBJ2-4; D possibly corresponds to TRBD1 (6 bases). Trimming cost V 7 bases and J 4 bases, with 17 bases left between them. The germline V gene encodes CDR1 MGHRA and CDR2 YSYEKL. The CDR3 totals 15 residues. CDR3 protein: CASTQEAGAKNIQYF. The DNA for the CDR3 is TGCGCCAGCACGCAGGAGGCAGGGGCGAAAAACATTCAGTACTTC.

This clone appeared a few times. The CDR3 region has the DNA TGTGCCAGCAGTTTACTCCTAGGGGTCGGCAATCAGCCCCAGCATTTT. Encoded protein: CASSLLLGVGNQPQHF. The chain joins TRBV28 to TRBJ1-5, with D tentatively TRBD1 (5 bases). The CDR3 totals 16 residues. CDR1 and CDR2 (germline): MDHEN, SYDVKM. The V end lost 2 bases, the J end lost 2 bases, and 13 bases lay between the germline ends.

This clone turned up a few times. The V call is TRBV28, the J call TRBJ1-5; D gene unclear. This CDR3 region has 14 residues. The germline V and J ends were trimmed by 3 bases and 4 bases, with 10 bases remaining between them. Germline CDR1 and CDR2: MDHEN and SYDVKM. The CDR3 sequence: CASSLEQPNQPQHF. Written as DNA, the CDR3 is TGTGCCAGCAGTTTGGAACAGCCAAATCAGCCCCAGCATTTT.

This clone came up once. This chain links TRBV3-1 (or the pseudogene TRBV3-2) with TRBJ1-1; possibly TRBD1 for D (6 bases). Trimming shortened V by 3 bases and J by 6 bases, and 14 bases separated the two germline ends. The CDR3 runs to 14 residues. Germline V gives CDR1 LGHDT, CDR2 YNNKEL (reference sequence). The CDR3 nucleotides read TGTGCCAGCAGCCATCTAGGACAGCACGCTGAAGCTTTCTTT. It is translated as CASSHLGQHAEAFF.

CDR3 coding DNA: TGTGCCAGCAGTTACCTCCAAAGCACTGAAAAACTGTTTTTT. Translation: CASSYLQSTEKLFF. The genes are TRBV6-2 or TRBV6-3 and TRBJ1-4; D gene ambiguous. Germline values: CDR1 MNHEY, CDR2 SVGEGT. V was shortened by 2 bases and J by 7 bases, with 11 bases between the two germline ends. The CDR3 has 14 amino acids.

The chain couples TRBV28 to TRBJ2-5; 9 bases are shared with TRBD2. With V trimmed by 4 bases and J by 1 base, 7 bases remained unmatched. The germline V gene encodes CDR1 MDHEN and CDR2 SYDVKM. The CDR3 is 16 amino acids. As DNA, the CDR3 is TGTGCCAGCAGTTCGCGACTGGGACTAGCCCAAGAGACCCAGTACTTC. It translates to CASSSRLGLAQETQYF. Together with reference TRBV28 and TRBJ2-5, the CDR3 gives the full variable domain: DVKVTQSSRYLVKRTGEKVFLECVQDMDHENMFWYRQDPGLGLRLIYFSYDVKMKEKGDIPEGYSVSREKKERFSLILESASTNQTSMYLCASSSRLGLAQETQYFGPGTRLLVL.

This clone was seen once. The gene calls are TRBV6-5 and TRBJ2-7, with TRBD1 identical over 11 bases. Germline CDR1 is MNHEY and CDR2 is SVGAGI. V lost 2 bases to trimming and J lost 7 bases; unmatched junction nucleotides: 7. This CDR3 is 15 amino acids long. This CDR3 reads CASSYPRDRGREQYF. CDR3 in DNA: TGTGCCAGCAGTTACCCCCGGGACAGGGGGAGGGAGCAGTACTTC.

The chain carries TRBV29-1 and TRBJ1-2; tentatively, D is TRBD1 (6 bases). This CDR3 spans 12 amino acids. In germline, CDR1 is SQVTM, CDR2 ANQGSEA. Trimming cost V 6 bases and J 5 bases, with 13 bases left between them. The CDR3 DNA sequence: TGCAGCGTCGATAAGACAGGTTATGGCTACACCTTC. It is translated as CSVDKTGYGYTF.

V is TRBV29-1 and J is TRBJ2-5, with 11 bases fitting TRBD1. The germline gives CDR1 SQVTM, CDR2 ANQGSEA. The J segment lost 5 bases and the V segment lost 7 bases, leaving 6 bases of the junction unmatched. The CDR3 runs 13 residues. The CDR3 sequence is CSGRTGGWETQYF. CDR3 nucleotide sequence: TGCAGCGGGCGGACAGGGGGCTGGGAGACCCAGTACTTC.

This chain links TRBV4-1 with TRBJ2-2; possibly TRBD2 for D (5 bases). V dropped 6 bases and J dropped 5 bases, with 16 bases sitting between them. Germline CDR1 is MGHRA and CDR2 is YSYEKL. The CDR3 has 15 amino acids. CDR3 loop: CASRDTGRRTGELFF. The CDR3 DNA sequence: TGCGCCAGCAGGGATACGGGAAGGCGTACCGGGGAGCTGTTTTTT.

This clone was recorded only once. The rearrangement uses TRBV6-5 and TRBJ2-2; D gene unclear. The CDR3 length is 13 residues. Between the trimmed V and J ends, which lost 6 bases and 2 bases, there was a span of 7 bases. CDR1 and CDR2 (germline): MNHEY, SVGAGI. CDR3: CASRDINTGELFF. In DNA form, the CDR3 reads TGTGCCAGCAGAGACATAAACACCGGGGAGCTGTTTTTT.

The V and J genes are TRBV11-2 and TRBJ2-7; TRBD2 agrees at 8 bases. V shed 5 bases, J shed 10 bases, and the junction held 10 bases outside the gene matches. This CDR3 comprises 13 residues. The germline CDR1 and CDR2 sequences are SGHAT and FQNNGV. The CDR3 region is CASSPTVAGSQYF. Here the CDR3 DNA reads TGTGCCAGCAGCCCCACAGTAGCGGGATCCCAGTACTTC.

This chain uses TRBV29-1 with TRBJ2-3; 7 nucleotides match TRBD2. V trimming: 7 bases; J trimming: 2 bases; junction bases outside the gene matches: 9. Germline V CDR1 and CDR2: SQVTM, ANQGSEA. The CDR3 contains 14 residues. DNA for the CDR3: TGCAGCGCTAGCGGATGGGCCCCCACAGATACGCAGTATTTT. Translating it yields CSASGWAPTDTQYF.